This TCR beta chain was obtained from a study of cytomegalovirus exposure and HLA in healthy donors. In germline, CDR1 is SGHVT, CDR2 SQSDAQ. This CDR3 contains 15 residues. The junction had 5 bases not matched to a gene; V was cut back by 5 bases and J by 3 bases. Regarding the study as a whole: In an earlier analysis, productive rearrangement rates for most beta V segments clustered near 87% or 30%. One variant, a missense change in DCLRE1C, was linked in a later analysis to TCR beta V- and J-gene trimming.

The PCR had 60 Vbeta and 13 Jbeta primers. The assay was immunoSEQ multiplex PCR, and TCRdb's table has in-frame clones only and misses some. The table has about 190,000 clones, about four fifths seen once. Healthy donors of bone marrow made up the group. On this clone itself: No antigen is known for it.

The material sequenced was PBMCs. V is TRBV7-4 and J is TRBJ2-2, with 8 bases lining up with TRBD1. This sequence originates from a woman aged 45 to 65 in good health and CMV-seronegative. Written as DNA, the CDR3 is TGTGCCAGCAGCCCCGACAGGGGAGACACCGGGGAGCTGTTTTTT. Protein sequence: CASSPDRGDTGELFF.